This T cell receptor (beta chain) was observed in a study of cytomegalovirus exposure and HLA in healthy donors. A multiplex PCR was run with 60 Vbeta primers and 13 Jbeta primers. Repertoires were generated with immunoSEQ multiplex PCR, while TCRdb's copy carries only in-frame clones and drops some. Among around 180,000 clones listed, less than 85% were seen once. Germline CDR1 and CDR2: MDHEN and SYDVKM. The CDR3 contains 13 residues. The V end lost 8 bases, the J end lost 0 bases, and 5 bases lay between the germline ends. The source of this sequence is a man aged 18 to 30 in good health and CMV-seronegative. The material sequenced was PBMCs. This chain joins TRBV28 and TRBJ1-6; D remains unclear. The CDR3 sequence is CASLNSYNSPLHF. CDR3 nucleotides: TGTGCCAGCTTAAACTCCTATAATTCACCCCTCCACTTT.